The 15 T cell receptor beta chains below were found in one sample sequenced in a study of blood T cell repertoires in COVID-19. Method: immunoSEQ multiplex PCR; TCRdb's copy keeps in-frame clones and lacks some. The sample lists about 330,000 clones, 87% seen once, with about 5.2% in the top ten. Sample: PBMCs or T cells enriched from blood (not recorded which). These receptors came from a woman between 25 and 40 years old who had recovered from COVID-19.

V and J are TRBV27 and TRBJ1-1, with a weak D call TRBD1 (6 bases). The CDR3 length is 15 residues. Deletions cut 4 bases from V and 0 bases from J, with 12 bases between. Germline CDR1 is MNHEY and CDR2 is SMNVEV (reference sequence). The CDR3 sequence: CASSWDTFMNTEAFF. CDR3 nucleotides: TGTGCCAGCAGTTGGGACACGTTCATGAACACTGAAGCTTTCTTT.

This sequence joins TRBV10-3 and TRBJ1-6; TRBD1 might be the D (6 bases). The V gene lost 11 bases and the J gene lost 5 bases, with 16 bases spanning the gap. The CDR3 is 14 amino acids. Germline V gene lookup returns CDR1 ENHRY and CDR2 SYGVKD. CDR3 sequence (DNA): TGTGCCGCCTCTGCGACAGGCAATAATTCACCCCTCCACTTT. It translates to CAASATGNNSPLHF.

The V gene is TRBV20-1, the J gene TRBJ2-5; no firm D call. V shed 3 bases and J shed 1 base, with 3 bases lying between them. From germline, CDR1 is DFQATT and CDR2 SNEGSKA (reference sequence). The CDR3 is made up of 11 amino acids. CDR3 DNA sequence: TGCAGTGCTAGCTTCCAAGAGACCCAGTACTTC. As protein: CSASFQETQYF.

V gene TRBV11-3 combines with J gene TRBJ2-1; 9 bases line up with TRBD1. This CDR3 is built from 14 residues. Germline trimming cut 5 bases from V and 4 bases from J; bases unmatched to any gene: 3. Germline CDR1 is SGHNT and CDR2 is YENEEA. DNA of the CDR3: TGTGCCAGCAGCCGTGGACAGGGGTACAATGAGCAGTTCTTC. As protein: CASSRGQGYNEQFF.

Written as DNA, the CDR3 is TGTGCCAGCAGCTGGGACAGAGGGAATTCACCCCTCCACTTT. This codes for CASSWDRGNSPLHF. The V and J genes are TRBV11-2 and TRBJ1-6, with TRBD1 identical over 7 bases. The V gene end was trimmed by 4 bases and the J gene end by 7 bases; junction bases not matched to a gene: 4. This CDR3 contains 14 residues. In germline, CDR1 is SGHAT, CDR2 FQNNGV. Together with reference TRBV11-2 and TRBJ1-6, the CDR3 gives the full variable domain: EAGVAQSPRYKIIEKRQSVAFWCNPISGHATLYWYQQILGQGPKLLIQFQNNGVVDDSQLPKDRFSAERLKGVDSTLKIQPAKLEDSAVYLCASSWDRGNSPLHFGNGTRLTVT.

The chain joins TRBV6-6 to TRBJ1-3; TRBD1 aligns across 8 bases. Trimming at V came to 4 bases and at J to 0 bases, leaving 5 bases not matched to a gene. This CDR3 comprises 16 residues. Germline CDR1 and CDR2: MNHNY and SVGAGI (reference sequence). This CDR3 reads CASSLTDRDSGNTIYF. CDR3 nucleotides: TGTGCCAGCAGTTTAACGGACAGGGACTCTGGAAACACCATATATTTT.

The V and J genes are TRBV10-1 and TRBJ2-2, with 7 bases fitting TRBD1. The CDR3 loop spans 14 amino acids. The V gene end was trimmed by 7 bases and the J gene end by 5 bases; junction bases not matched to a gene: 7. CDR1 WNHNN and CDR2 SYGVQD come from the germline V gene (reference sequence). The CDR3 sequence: CASTPDRATGELFF. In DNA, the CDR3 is TGCGCCAGCACCCCCGACAGGGCAACCGGGGAGCTGTTTTTT.

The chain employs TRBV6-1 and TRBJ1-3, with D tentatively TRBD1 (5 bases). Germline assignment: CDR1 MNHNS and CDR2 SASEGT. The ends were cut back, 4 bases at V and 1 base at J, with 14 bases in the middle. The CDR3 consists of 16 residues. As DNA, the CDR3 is TGTGCCAGCAGTGGGGGGAGGGCGAGTTCTGGAAACACCATATATTTT. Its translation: CASSGGRASSGNTIYF.

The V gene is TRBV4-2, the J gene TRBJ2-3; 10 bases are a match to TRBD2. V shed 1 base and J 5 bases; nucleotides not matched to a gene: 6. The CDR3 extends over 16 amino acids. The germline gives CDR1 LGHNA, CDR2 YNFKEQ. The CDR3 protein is CASSQAERGGGDTQYF. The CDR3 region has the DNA TGTGCCAGCAGCCAAGCCGAGCGGGGGGGCGGAGATACGCAGTATTTT.

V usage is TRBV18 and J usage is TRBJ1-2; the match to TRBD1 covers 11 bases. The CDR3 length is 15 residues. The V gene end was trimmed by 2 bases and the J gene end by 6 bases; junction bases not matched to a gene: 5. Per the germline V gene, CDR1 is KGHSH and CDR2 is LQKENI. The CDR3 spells CASSPGQGAVHGYTF. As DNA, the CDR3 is TGTGCCAGCTCACCAGGACAGGGGGCAGTCCATGGCTACACCTTC.

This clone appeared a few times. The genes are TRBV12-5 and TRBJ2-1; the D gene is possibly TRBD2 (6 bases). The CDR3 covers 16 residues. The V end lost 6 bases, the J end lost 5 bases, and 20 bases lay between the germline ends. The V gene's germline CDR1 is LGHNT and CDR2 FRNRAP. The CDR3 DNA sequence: TGTGCTAGTGGCCTCCCCCTCGGCGGGGAAGACAATGAGCAGTTCTTC. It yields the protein CASGLPLGGEDNEQFF.

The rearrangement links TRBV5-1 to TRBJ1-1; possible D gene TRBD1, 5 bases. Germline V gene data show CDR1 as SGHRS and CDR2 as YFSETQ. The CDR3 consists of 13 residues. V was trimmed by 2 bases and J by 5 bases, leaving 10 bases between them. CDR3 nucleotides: TGCGCCAGCAGCTTCCAGGGCGGAACTGAAGCTTTCTTT. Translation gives CASSFQGGTEAFF.

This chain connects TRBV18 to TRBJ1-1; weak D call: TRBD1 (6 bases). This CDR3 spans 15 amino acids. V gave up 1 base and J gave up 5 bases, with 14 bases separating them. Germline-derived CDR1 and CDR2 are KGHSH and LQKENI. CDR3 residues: CASSPREGERTEAFF. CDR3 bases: TGTGCCAGCTCACCACGAGAGGGGGAGAGGACTGAAGCTTTCTTT.

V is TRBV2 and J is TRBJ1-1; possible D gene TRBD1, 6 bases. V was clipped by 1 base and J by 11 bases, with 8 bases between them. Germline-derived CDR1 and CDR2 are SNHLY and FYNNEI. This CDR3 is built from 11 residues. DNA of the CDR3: TGTGCCAGCAGTGAAGAGGGGGACGCTTTCTTT. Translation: CASSEEGDAFF.

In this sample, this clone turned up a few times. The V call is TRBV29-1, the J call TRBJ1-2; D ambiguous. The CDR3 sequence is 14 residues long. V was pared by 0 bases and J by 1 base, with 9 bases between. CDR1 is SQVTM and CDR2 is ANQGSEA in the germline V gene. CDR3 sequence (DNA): TGCAGCGTTGAAGATGGAGCCGATAACTATGGCTACACCTTC. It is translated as CSVEDGADNYGYTF.